This TCR beta chain was identified in a study of shared clonotypes between healthy human individuals. Regarding the study as a whole: On the whole, naive subsets had larger estimated richness than memory subsets had.

Regarding this clone: Its antigen is unknown.

There were no recent acute infections or vaccinations among the donors, who were healthy HIV-negative adults. The assay was immunoSEQ multiplex PCR, and TCRdb's table has in-frame clones only and misses some. This table has 2 million to 3 million clones, roughly 93% appearing once. This clonotype was sampled from a man between 18 and 35 years old in good health. Some clones in this sample may be carry-over from other donors' samples. The specimen sequenced was naive CD4+ T cells from PBMCs. Regarding subset: CD45RA+ positively selected.

The CDR3 nucleotides read TGTGCCATCAGTGAGTCCTTGCGGAAAAACTCCTACGAGCAGTACTTC. Translated: CAISESLRKNSYEQYF. V is TRBV10-3 and J is TRBJ2-7; D is ambiguous. From germline, CDR1 is ENHRY and CDR2 SYGVKD. The CDR3 runs 16 residues. Trimming cost V 0 bases and J 0 bases, with 12 bases left between them.